This record concerns one T cell receptor beta chain sequence. Antigen unknown. These data belong to a study of cytomegalovirus exposure and HLA in healthy donors. PCR primers comprised 60 Vbeta and 13 Jbeta primers. The protocol was immunoSEQ multiplex PCR, while the TCRdb copy is restricted to in-frame clones and leaves out a portion. The sample records roughly 80,000 clones, less than 80% being singletons. This CDR3 is 16 amino acids long. V was trimmed by 3 bases and J by 6 bases, leaving 15 bases between them. Germline V gene sequence: CDR1 SGHTA, CDR2 FQGTGA. General study results and limits: HLA restriction was apparent for most CMV-associated TCR beta chains in a later analysis. Published work reported that the classifier diagnosed cytomegalovirus status with high specificity and sensitivity. For most TCR beta V segments, an earlier analysis put the productive rate at about 90% or about 30% of the time. The only immune exposure information that was available was CMV serostatus.

The receptor was isolated from a woman between 35 and 50 years old in good health and CMV-seronegative. The genes are TRBV7-3 and TRBJ1-6; D is possibly TRBD1 (6 bases). The sample taken for sequencing was PBMCs. The CDR3 region has the DNA TGTGCCAGCAGCTTGAGTGGGGGCGCGGGTAATTCACCCCTCCACTTT. Its translation is CASSLSGGAGNSPLHF.